This TCR beta chain was identified in a study of blood T cell repertoires in COVID-19. Clones were sequenced by immunoSEQ multiplex PCR, and TCRdb holds only the in-frame ones, with some missing. The sample contains about 250,000 clones, approximately 84% of which appear only once. Trimming removed 0 bases at V and 0 bases at J, with 14 bases between. This CDR3 has 17 amino acids. Germline V gene sequence: CDR1 GTSNPN, CDR2 SVGIG (reference sequence). Study members were between about 18 and 89 years old and lived in 24 US regions. The study assigned cohorts using participant-reported clinical history.

The sequence was collected from a man aged 40-50 years who had recovered from COVID-19. The material sequenced was PBMCs or T cells enriched from blood (not recorded which). The gene calls are TRBV30 and TRBJ1-4; D perhaps matches TRBD1 (6 bases). CDR3 nucleotide sequence: TGTGCCTGGAGTGTACTGAGGGGGACAACAACTAATGAAAAACTGTTTTTT. This sequence encodes CAWSVLRGTTTNEKLFF.